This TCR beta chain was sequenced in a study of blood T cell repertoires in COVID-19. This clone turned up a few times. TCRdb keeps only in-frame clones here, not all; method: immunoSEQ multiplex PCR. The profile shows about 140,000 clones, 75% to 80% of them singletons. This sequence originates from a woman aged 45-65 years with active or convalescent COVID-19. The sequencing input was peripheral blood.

CDR3 coding DNA: TGCGCCAGCTCTACAGGGCGGCGGGGGAATGAAAAACTGTTTTTT. Translated, it gives CASSTGRRGNEKLFF. This chain connects TRBV5-1 to TRBJ1-4; D might be TRBD1 (6 bases). Germline V gene sequence: CDR1 SGHRS, CDR2 YFSETQ. Trimming left V 7 bases short and J 5 bases short, with 18 bases between. CDR3 size: 15 residues.